The clone carrying this T cell receptor beta chain was seen at least ten times. Its specificity is unknown. This record belongs to a study of CD8 T cells in ankylosing spondylitis. General study points: The clones that were linked to disease were reported to be significantly enriched in matched synovial fluid samples from ankylosing spondylitis patients.

TCRdb reprocessed the 5' RACE reads via MiXCR and lists one record per CDR3 protein. The sample yields 150,000 to 200,000 distinct CDR3 sequences, approximately 10% seen once. Losses at the gene ends were 2 bases for V and 8 bases for J; bases not matched to a gene: 11. This CDR3 has 17 residues. The germline gives CDR1 LGHDT, CDR2 YNNKEL (reference sequence). The genes are TRBV3-1 and TRBJ1-4; the match to TRBD1 covers 10 bases. The sequence came from a male donor with ankylosing spondylitis or in good health (not recorded which). The sequenced sample consisted of blood, either unsorted or a sorted T cell fraction (not recorded which). The CDR3 coding sequence is TGTGCCAGCAGCCAAAAATTTTGGGGGACAGGGGACGAAAAACTGTTTTTT. Translated, it gives CASSQKFWGTGDEKLFF.